Listed below are T cell receptor beta chains from one sample, sequenced in a study of T cells in Graves' hyperthyroidism and ophthalmopathy. One entry per CDR3 protein results from TCRdb running MiXCR on the multiplex PCR reads. The repertoire includes around 300,000 distinct CDR3 sequences, roughly an eighth of them detected once, and roughly 8.2% sits in the top ten. Input material: blood. The receptors were sampled from a woman aged 35 to 49 with Graves' hyperthyroidism. Both conserved end residues are part of each CDR3.

v_gene	j_gene	CDR3aa
TRBV27	TRBJ1-1	CASRTGGYVNTEAFF
TRBV5-6	TRBJ1-4	CASSPTGGVEKLFF
TRBV19	TRBJ1-5	CASSIDWDLNVPGTPQHF
TRBV5-1	TRBJ1-2	CASSLVGDSGYTF
TRBV6-2/TRBV6-3	TRBJ2-1	CASMGFSSYNEQFF
TRBV28	TRBJ2-1	CASSLRWGGGGLEQFF
TRBV4-2	TRBJ2-2	CASSQDFAGELFF
TRBV25-1	TRBJ2-3	CASSESLATDTQYF
TRBV12-3/TRBV12-4	TRBJ1-2	CASSVGREGYTF
TRBV19	TRBJ2-1	CASNAGYYNEQFF
TRBV30	TRBJ1-4	CAWTGSTNEKLFF
TRBV15	TRBJ1-5	CATSRDWGGNQPQHF
TRBV7-8	TRBJ2-1	CASSSTRDQQFF
TRBV7-3	TRBJ2-2	CASSLTVGTGGPGTGELFF
TRBV12-3/TRBV12-4	TRBJ2-6	CASSRSDRASGANVLTF
TRBV3-1	TRBJ2-2	CASSQGPLGSTGELFF
TRBV7-9	TRBJ2-7	CASSLPALPYEQYF
TRBV7-2	TRBJ2-3	CASSRTASTDTQYF
TRBV25-1	TRBJ2-1	CASMTWSSNEQFF
TRBV28	TRBJ1-4	CASSAPGTGGEKLFF
TRBV6-1	TRBJ2-1	CASRADSYNEQFF
TRBV6-1	TRBJ2-5	CASAGGETQYF